This TCR beta chain was recorded in a study of identical twins. Study outcomes and limitations: Partly confounded zero-insertion analyses could result from invariant MAIT and iNKT cells.

One entry per CDR3 protein, called by TCRdb with MiXCR from the 5' RACE reads. The repertoire holds 400,000 to 600,000 distinct CDR3 sequences, with under 25% as singletons. The table lists this clonotype with a few counts. The antigen remains undetermined. CDR1 is MGHRA, CDR2 YSYEKL, per germline. V shed 1 base and J shed 0 bases, with 7 bases lying between them. This CDR3 is built from 15 residues. These data were also filed under a second study, of yellow fever vaccine responses in identical twins.

This sequence originates from a woman under 30 in good health. The sequenced sample was CD4+ T cells sorted from blood. This rearrangement joins TRBV4-1 to TRBJ2-4, with D perhaps matching TRBD1 or TRBD2 (5 bases each). CDR3 nucleotide sequence: TGCGCCAGCAGCCAAGCGGGGCTAGCCAAAAACATTCAGTACTTC. Translating it yields CASSQAGLAKNIQYF.